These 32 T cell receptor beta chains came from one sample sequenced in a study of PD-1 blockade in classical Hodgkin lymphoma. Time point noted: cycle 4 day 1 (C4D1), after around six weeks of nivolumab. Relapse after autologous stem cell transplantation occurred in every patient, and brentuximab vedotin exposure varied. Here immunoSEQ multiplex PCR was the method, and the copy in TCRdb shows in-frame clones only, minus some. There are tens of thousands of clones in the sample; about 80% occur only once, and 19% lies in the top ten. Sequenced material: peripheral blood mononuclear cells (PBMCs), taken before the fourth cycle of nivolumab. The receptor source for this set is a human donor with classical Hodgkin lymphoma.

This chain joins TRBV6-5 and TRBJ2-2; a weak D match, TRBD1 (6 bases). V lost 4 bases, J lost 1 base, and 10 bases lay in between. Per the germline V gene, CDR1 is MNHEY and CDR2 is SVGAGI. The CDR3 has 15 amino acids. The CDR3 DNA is TGTGCCAGCAGTTGGTCGGGACAGAACACCGGGGAGCTGTTTTTT. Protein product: CASSWSGQNTGELFF.

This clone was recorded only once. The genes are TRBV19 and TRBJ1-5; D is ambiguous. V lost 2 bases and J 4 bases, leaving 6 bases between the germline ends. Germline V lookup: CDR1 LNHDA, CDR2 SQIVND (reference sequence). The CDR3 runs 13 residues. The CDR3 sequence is CASSINDNQPQHF. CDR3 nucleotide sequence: TGTGCCAGTAGTATAAACGATAATCAGCCCCAGCATTTT.

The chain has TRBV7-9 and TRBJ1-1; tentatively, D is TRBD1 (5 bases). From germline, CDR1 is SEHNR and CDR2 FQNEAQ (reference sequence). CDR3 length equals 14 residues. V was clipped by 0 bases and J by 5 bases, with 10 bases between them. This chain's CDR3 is CASSLAARVTEAFF. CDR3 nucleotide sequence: TGTGCCAGCAGCTTAGCGGCCAGGGTAACTGAAGCTTTCTTT. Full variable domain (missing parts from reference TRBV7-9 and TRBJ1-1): DTGVSQNPRHKITKRGQNVTFRCDPISEHNRLYWYRQTLGQGPEFLTYFQNEAQLEKSRLLSDRFSAERPKGSFSTLEIQRTEQGDSAMYLCASSLAARVTEAFFGQGTRLTVV.

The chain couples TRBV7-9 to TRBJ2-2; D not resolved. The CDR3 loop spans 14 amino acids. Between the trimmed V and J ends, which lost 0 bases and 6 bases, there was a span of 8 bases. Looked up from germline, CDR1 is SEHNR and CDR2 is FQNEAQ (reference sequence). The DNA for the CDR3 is TGTGCCAGCAGCTTAGCTTTGGGCCCCGGGGAGCTGTTTTTT. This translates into CASSLALGPGELFF.

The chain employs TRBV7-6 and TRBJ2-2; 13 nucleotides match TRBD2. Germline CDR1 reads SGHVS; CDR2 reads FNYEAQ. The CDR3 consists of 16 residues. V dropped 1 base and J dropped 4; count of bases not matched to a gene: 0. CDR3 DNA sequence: TGTGCCAGCAGCTTAGGACTAGCGGGGGGCACCGGGGAGCTGTTTTTT. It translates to CASSLGLAGGTGELFF.

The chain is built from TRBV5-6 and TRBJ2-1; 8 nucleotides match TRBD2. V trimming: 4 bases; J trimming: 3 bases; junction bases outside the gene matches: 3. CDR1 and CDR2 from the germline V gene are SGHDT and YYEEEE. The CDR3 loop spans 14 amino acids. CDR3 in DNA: TGTGCCAGCAGCACCGGGACTAGCTACAATGAGCAGTTCTTC. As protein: CASSTGTSYNEQFF.

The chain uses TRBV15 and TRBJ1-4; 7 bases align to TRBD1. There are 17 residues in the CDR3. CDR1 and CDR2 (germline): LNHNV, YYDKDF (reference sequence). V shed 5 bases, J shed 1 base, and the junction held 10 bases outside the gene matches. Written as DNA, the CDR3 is TGTGCCACCAGCCCTCCGGACAGGAGAATAACTAATGAAAAACTGTTTTTT. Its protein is CATSPPDRRITNEKLFF.

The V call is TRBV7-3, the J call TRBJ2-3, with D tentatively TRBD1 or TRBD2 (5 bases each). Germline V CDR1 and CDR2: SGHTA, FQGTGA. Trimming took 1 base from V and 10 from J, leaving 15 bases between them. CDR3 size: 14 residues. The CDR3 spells CASSLIARDGAQYF. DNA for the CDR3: TGTGCCAGCAGCTTAATTGCGAGGGACGGTGCGCAGTATTTT. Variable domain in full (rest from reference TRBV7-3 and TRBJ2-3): GAGVSQTPSNKVTEKGKYVELRCDPISGHTALYWYRQSLGQGPEFLIYFQGTGAADDSGLPNDRFFAVRPEGSVSTLKIQRTERGDSAVYLCASSLIARDGAQYFGPGTRLTVL.

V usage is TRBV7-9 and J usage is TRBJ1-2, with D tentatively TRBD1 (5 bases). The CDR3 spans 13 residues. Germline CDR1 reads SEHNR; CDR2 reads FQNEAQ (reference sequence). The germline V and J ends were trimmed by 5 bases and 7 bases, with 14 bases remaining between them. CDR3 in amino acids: CASSAGRGVGYTF. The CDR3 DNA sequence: TGTGCCAGCAGCGCCGGTCGAGGGGTTGGCTACACCTTC.

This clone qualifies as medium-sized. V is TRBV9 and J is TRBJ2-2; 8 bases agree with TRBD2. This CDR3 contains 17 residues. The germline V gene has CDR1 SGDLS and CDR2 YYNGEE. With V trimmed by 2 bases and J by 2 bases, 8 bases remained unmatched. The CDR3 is CASSVSRGGTNTGELFF. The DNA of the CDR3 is TGTGCCAGCAGCGTTAGTCGGGGGGGAACAAACACCGGGGAGCTGTTTTTT.

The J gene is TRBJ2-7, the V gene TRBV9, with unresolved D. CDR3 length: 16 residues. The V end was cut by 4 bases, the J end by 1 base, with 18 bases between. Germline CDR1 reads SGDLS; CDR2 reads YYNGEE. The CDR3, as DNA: TGTGCCAGCAGCCCCCATTGGAGATCCCCTTCCTACGAGCAGTACTTC. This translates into CASSPHWRSPSYEQYF.

The CDR3 loop is CASSNRALNTEAFF. As DNA, the CDR3 is TGTGCCAGCAGCAACAGGGCCCTCAACACTGAAGCTTTCTTT. The V call is TRBV2, the J call TRBJ1-1; maybe TRBD1 (6 bases). Germline-derived CDR1 and CDR2 are SNHLY and FYNNEI. The V and J ends lost 6 bases and 2 bases respectively, with 13 bases between them. The CDR3 is 14 residues long.

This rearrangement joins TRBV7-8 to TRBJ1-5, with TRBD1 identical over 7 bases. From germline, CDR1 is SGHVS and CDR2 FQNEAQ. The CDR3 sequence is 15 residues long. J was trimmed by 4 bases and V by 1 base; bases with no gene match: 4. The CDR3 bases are TGTGCCAGCAGCTTAGACTTCAGGGGGAATCAGCCCCAGCATTTT. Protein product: CASSLDFRGNQPQHF. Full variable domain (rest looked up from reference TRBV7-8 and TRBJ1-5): GAGVSQSPRYKVAKRGQDVALRCDPISGHVSLFWYQQALGQGPEFLTYFQNEAQLDKSGLPSDRFFAERPEGSVSTLKIQRTQQEDSAVYLCASSLDFRGNQPQHFGDGTRLSIL.

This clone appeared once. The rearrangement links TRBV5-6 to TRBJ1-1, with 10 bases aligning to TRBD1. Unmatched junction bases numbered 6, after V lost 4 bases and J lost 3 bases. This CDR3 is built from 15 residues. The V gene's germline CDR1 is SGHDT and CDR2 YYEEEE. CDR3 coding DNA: TGTGCCAGCAGCCGGGACAGGGGCCAATACACTGAAGCTTTCTTT. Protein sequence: CASSRDRGQYTEAFF.

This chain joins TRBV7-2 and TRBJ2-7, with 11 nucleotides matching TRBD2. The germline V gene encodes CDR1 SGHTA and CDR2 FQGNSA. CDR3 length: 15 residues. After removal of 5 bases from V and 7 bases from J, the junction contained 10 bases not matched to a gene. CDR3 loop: CASSPDSGGADEQYF. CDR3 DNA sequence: TGTGCCAGCAGCCCCGATAGCGGGGGGGCCGATGAGCAGTACTTC.

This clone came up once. Here the CDR3 DNA reads TGTGCCATCAGTGAGCCAAGCGGGAGCAAGGATACGCAGTATTTT. Protein product: CAISEPSGSKDTQYF. The V call is TRBV10-3, the J call TRBJ2-3, with TRBD2 identical over 8 bases. CDR1 ENHRY and CDR2 SYGVKD come from the germline V gene. This CDR3 comprises 15 residues. V lost 2 bases, J lost 6 bases, and 7 bases stayed unmatched.

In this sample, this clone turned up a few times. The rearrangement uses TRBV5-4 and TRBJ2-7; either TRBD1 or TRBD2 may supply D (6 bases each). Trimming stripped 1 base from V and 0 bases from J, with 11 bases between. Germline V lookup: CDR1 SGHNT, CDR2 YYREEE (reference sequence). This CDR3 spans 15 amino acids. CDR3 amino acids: CASSLRGASSYEQYF. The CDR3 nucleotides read TGTGCCAGCAGCTTGAGGGGGGCAAGCTCCTACGAGCAGTACTTC.

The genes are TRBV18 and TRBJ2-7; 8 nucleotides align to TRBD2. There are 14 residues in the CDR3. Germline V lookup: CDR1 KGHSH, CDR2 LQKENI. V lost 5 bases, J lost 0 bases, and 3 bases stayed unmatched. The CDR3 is CASSGLAGSYEQYF. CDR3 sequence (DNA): TGTGCCAGCTCAGGACTAGCAGGCTCCTACGAGCAGTACTTC.

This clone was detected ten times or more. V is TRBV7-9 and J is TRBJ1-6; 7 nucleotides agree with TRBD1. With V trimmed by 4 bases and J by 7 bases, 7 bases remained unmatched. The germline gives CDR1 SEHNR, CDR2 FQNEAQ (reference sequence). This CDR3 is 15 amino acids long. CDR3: CASSSWDRQNSPLHF. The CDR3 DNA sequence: TGTGCCAGCAGCTCCTGGGACAGACAAAATTCACCCCTCCACTTT.

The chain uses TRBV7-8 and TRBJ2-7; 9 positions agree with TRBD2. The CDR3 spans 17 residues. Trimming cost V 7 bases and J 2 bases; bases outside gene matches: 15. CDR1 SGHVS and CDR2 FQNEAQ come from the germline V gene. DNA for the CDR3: TGTGCCAGCATCAAACGCCGCAGACTAGCGGAGACCTACGAGCAGTACTTC. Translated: CASIKRRRLAETYEQYF.

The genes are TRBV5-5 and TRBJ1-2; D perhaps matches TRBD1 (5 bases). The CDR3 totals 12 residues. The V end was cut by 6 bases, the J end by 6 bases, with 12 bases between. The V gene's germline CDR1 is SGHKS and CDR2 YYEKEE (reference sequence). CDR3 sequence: CASTGGVDGYTF. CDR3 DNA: TGTGCCAGCACCGGGGGAGTAGATGGCTACACCTTC.

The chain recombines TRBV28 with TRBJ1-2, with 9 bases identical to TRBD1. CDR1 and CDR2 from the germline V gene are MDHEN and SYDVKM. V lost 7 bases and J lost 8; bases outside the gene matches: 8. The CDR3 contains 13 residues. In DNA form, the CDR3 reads TGTGCCAGCACCTTACAGGGGGCGCGAGGCTACACCTTC. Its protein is CASTLQGARGYTF.

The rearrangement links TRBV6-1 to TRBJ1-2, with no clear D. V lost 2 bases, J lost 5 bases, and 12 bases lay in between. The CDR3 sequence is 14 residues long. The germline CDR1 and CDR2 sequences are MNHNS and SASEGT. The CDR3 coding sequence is TGTGCCAGCAGTGAAATGGGCAGTGTTTATGGCTACACCTTC. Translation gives CASSEMGSVYGYTF.

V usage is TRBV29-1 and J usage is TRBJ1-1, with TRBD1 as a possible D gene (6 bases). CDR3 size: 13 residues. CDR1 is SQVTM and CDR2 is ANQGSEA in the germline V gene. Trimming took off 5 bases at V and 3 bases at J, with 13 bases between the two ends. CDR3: CSVKGGHDTEAFF. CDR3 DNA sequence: TGCAGCGTTAAGGGGGGACACGACACTGAAGCTTTCTTT. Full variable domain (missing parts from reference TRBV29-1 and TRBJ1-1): SAVISQKPSRDICQRGTSLTIQCQVDSQVTMMFWYRQQPGQSLTLIATANQGSEATYESGFVIDKFPISRPNLTFSTLTVSNMSPEDSSIYLCSVKGGHDTEAFFGQGTRLTVV.

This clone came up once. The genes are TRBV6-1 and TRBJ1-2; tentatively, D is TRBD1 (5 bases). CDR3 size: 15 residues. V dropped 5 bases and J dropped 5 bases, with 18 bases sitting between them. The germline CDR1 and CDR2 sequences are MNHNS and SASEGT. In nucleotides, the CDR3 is TGTGCCAGCAGTAAAAGGGACGGGACCGGGTATGGCTACACCTTC. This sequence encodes CASSKRDGTGYGYTF.

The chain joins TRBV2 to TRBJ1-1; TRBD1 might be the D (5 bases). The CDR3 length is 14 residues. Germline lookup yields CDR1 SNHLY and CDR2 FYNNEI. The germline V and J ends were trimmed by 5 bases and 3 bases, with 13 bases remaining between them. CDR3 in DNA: TGTGCCAGCAGTAATCAGGGAGGGGACACTGAAGCTTTCTTT. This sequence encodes CASSNQGGDTEAFF.

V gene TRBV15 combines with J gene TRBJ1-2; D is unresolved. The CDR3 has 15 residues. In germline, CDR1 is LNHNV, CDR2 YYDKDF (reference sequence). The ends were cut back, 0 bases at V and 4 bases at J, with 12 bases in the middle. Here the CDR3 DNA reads TGTGCCACCAGCAGAGATCGAGGTATGGCCTATGGCTACACCTTC. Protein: CATSRDRGMAYGYTF.

CDR3 sequence: CASSRDRGNEKLFF. The DNA for the CDR3 is TGTGCCAGCAGTCGGGACAGGGGAAATGAAAAACTGTTTTTT. V is TRBV6-5 and J is TRBJ1-4; 10 nucleotides agree with TRBD1. V lost 5 bases, J lost 5 bases, and 2 bases stayed unmatched. The CDR3 runs to 14 residues. Looked up from germline, CDR1 is MNHEY and CDR2 is SVGAGI.

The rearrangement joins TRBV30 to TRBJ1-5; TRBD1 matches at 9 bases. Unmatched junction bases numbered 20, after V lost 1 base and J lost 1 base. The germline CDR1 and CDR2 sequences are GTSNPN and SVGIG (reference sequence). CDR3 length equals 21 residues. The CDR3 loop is CAWSGWEGDREGSLSNQPQHF. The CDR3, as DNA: TGTGCCTGGAGTGGTTGGGAGGGGGACAGGGAAGGGTCGTTGAGCAATCAGCCCCAGCATTTT.

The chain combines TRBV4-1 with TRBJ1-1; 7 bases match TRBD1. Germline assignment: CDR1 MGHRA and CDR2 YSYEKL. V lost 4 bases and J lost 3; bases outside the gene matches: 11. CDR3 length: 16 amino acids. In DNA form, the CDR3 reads TGCGCCAGCAGCCCCGCAGGACGACAGGGAGACACTGAAGCTTTCTTT. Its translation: CASSPAGRQGDTEAFF.

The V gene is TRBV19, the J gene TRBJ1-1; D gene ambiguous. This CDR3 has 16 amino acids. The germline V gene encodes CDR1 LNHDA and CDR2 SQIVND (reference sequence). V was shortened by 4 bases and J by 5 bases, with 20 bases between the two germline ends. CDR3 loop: CASSTRSGLRRTEAFF. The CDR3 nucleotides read TGTGCCAGTAGTACGAGGTCCGGCTTAAGGAGGACTGAAGCTTTCTTT.

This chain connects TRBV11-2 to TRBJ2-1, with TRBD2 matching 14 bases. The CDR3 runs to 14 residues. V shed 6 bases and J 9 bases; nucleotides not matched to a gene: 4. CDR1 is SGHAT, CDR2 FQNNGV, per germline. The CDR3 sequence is CASRTGTSGSEQFF. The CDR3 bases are TGTGCCAGCAGAACCGGGACTAGCGGGAGTGAGCAGTTCTTC.